Presented here are 20 T cell receptor beta chains from one specimen sequenced in a study of untreated major depressive disorder. TCRdb keeps only in-frame clones here, not all; method: immunoSEQ multiplex PCR. Seen here are 20,000 or so clones, about 90% observed once, and the top ten hold around 5%. Material for sequencing was CD4+ T cells from PBMCs. The receptor source for this set is a woman younger than 45 in good health.

The chain combines TRBV9 with TRBJ2-3; D is perhaps TRBD1 (6 bases). The V end was cut by 2 bases, the J end by 4 bases, with 14 bases between. The CDR3 extends over 15 amino acids. Per germline, CDR1 SGDLS and CDR2 YYNGEE. CDR3 nucleotides: TGTGCCAGCAGCGTTGTGGGGGCCGGGGCAGATACGCAGTATTTT. This translates into CASSVVGAGADTQYF.

The V and J genes are TRBV10-3 and TRBJ2-1; maybe TRBD1 (6 bases). The germline V gene has CDR1 ENHRY and CDR2 SYGVKD. The CDR3 has 12 residues. The V and J ends lost 6 bases and 5 bases respectively, with 8 bases between them. CDR3 nucleotide sequence: TGTGCCATCAGACAGGGCGACAATGAGCAGTTCTTC. Translating it yields CAIRQGDNEQFF.

The rearrangement joins TRBV7-3 to TRBJ1-1; 9 bases match TRBD1. Germline CDR1 reads SGHTA; CDR2 reads FQGTGA. After removal of 5 bases from V and 7 bases from J, the junction contained 8 bases not matched to a gene. The CDR3 consists of 14 residues. The CDR3 spells CASSSTGGAGEAFF. Here the CDR3 DNA reads TGTGCCAGCAGCAGTACAGGGGGCGCCGGTGAAGCTTTCTTT.

The gene calls are TRBV30 and TRBJ1-2, with D uncertain. Germline CDR1 reads GTSNPN; CDR2 reads SVGIG (reference sequence). Deletions cut 0 bases from V and 4 bases from J, with 15 bases between. The CDR3 runs to 15 residues. The CDR3 DNA reads as TGTGCCTGGAGTGTAACGTTAGGGTATGGCTATGGCTACACCTTC. Its protein product is CAWSVTLGYGYGYTF.

The V and J genes are TRBV6-5 and TRBJ1-1; TRBD1 agrees at 11 bases. The ends lost 7 bases at V and 4 bases at J; junction bases unmatched: 5. The CDR3 spans 14 residues. Germline V gene sequence: CDR1 MNHEY, CDR2 SVGAGI. CDR3 in amino acids: CASTSGTGGTEAFF. In nucleotides, the CDR3 is TGTGCCAGCACCTCAGGGACAGGGGGCACTGAAGCTTTCTTT.

The gene calls are TRBV4-3 and TRBJ2-1, with 13 bases fitting TRBD2. The V gene end was trimmed by 0 bases and the J gene end by 7 bases; junction bases not matched to a gene: 0. Germline lookup yields CDR1 LGHNA and CDR2 YSLEER. The CDR3 has 15 amino acids. CDR3 nucleotides: TGCGCCAGCAGCCAAGAGACTAGCGGGGGGAATGAGCAGTTCTTC. Amino acids: CASSQETSGGNEQFF.

This rearrangement joins TRBV6-1 to TRBJ2-7; TRBD1 matches at 7 bases. V shed 2 bases and J 2 bases; nucleotides not matched to a gene: 6. The CDR3 covers 15 residues. Germline values: CDR1 MNHNS, CDR2 SASEGT. The CDR3 DNA reads as TGTGCCAGCAGTGAAAGGGGGCGGTCGACCTACGAGCAGTACTTC. Amino acids: CASSERGRSTYEQYF.

This clone was counted once. The chain is built from TRBV7-2 and TRBJ2-7, with D possibly matching TRBD2 (6 bases). The CDR3 consists of 15 residues. V dropped 3 bases and J dropped 2 bases, with 14 bases sitting between them. Germline V gene sequence: CDR1 SGHTA, CDR2 FQGNSA. The CDR3 region is CASSFSLGLTYEQYF. In DNA, the CDR3 is TGTGCCAGCAGCTTCTCCTTGGGACTCACCTACGAGCAGTACTTC.

V gene TRBV4-1 combines with J gene TRBJ1-5; 8 bases agree with TRBD1. The V gene end was trimmed by 4 bases and the J gene end by 5 bases; junction bases not matched to a gene: 4. CDR1 MGHRA and CDR2 YSYEKL come from the germline V gene. The CDR3 consists of 14 residues. The CDR3 coding sequence is TGCGCCAGCAGCCGGACAGGGTCCGATCAGCCCCAGCATTTT. Residues: CASSRTGSDQPQHF.

The V call is TRBV2, the J call TRBJ2-2, with D perhaps TRBD1 or TRBD2 (6 bases each). Trimming left V 2 bases short and J 1 base short, with 11 bases between. Per the germline V gene, CDR1 is SNHLY and CDR2 is FYNNEI. This CDR3 region has 16 residues. CDR3 DNA: TGTGCCAGCAGTGAAAGGGGGGTATGGAACACCGGGGAGCTGTTTTTT. Encoded protein: CASSERGVWNTGELFF.

The chain joins TRBV9 to TRBJ1-1; no clear D. The CDR3 consists of 13 residues. V shed 3 bases and J shed 3 bases, with 9 bases lying between them. CDR1 SGDLS and CDR2 YYNGEE come from the germline V gene. Written as DNA, the CDR3 is TGTGCCAGCAGCGCCTCTGGGGACACTGAAGCTTTCTTT. This translates into CASSASGDTEAFF.

The chain is built from TRBV6-5 and TRBJ1-1; no clear D gene. The CDR3 totals 14 residues. Germline-derived CDR1 and CDR2 are MNHEY and SVGAGI. V lost 4 bases and J lost 1, with 10 bases in between. Written as DNA, the CDR3 is TGTGCCAGCAGTTCCCCGGGGAGGAACACTGAAGCTTTCTTT. It yields the protein CASSSPGRNTEAFF.

The chain joins TRBV27 to TRBJ1-2; TRBD1 aligns across 10 bases. V dropped 5 bases and J dropped 4; count of bases not matched to a gene: 13. The germline V gene encodes CDR1 MNHEY and CDR2 SMNVEV (reference sequence). The CDR3 is made up of 17 amino acids. This CDR3 is CASSLLNPGQGSYGYTF. CDR3 DNA sequence: TGTGCCAGCAGTCTACTAAACCCGGGACAGGGGTCCTATGGCTACACCTTC.

The rearrangement joins TRBV18 to TRBJ2-5; 9 bases fit TRBD2. Germline trimming cut 5 bases from V and 3 bases from J; bases unmatched to any gene: 7. CDR1 is KGHSH and CDR2 is LQKENI in the germline V gene. CDR3 length equals 15 residues. CDR3 protein: CASSLERGAEETQYF. The CDR3, as DNA: TGTGCCAGCTCATTGGAGCGGGGGGCTGAAGAGACCCAGTACTTC.

The chain employs TRBV7-7 and TRBJ2-2; D gene ambiguous. The CDR3 contains 14 residues. Looked up from germline, CDR1 is SSHAT and CDR2 is FNYEAQ (reference sequence). The V and J ends lost 6 bases and 3 bases respectively, with 11 bases between them. The CDR3 reads CASSHNLDTGELFF. The CDR3 nucleotides are TGTGCCAGCAGTCACAACTTGGACACCGGGGAGCTGTTTTTT.

J is TRBJ1-2 and V is TRBV28, with TRBD1 matching 11 bases. This CDR3 comprises 15 residues. The trim removed 4 bases at V and 8 bases at J, leaving 9 bases unmatched. Germline-derived CDR1 and CDR2 are MDHEN and SYDVKM. The CDR3 sequence: CASSWDRGVAGGYTF. CDR3 coding DNA: TGTGCCAGCAGTTGGGACAGGGGGGTTGCTGGCGGCTACACCTTC.

This sequence joins TRBV6-4 and TRBJ1-1, with D perhaps matching TRBD1 (5 bases). Germline V gene lookup returns CDR1 MRHNA and CDR2 SNTAGT. Trimming took off 6 bases at V and 1 base at J, with 9 bases between the two ends. There are 13 residues in the CDR3. The CDR3 reads CASRDTGNTEAFF. The CDR3 coding sequence is TGTGCCAGCAGAGATACAGGGAACACTGAAGCTTTCTTT.

This clone showed up just a few times. The chain links TRBV6-5 to TRBJ1-3; D may be TRBD1 (6 bases). The CDR3 has 15 amino acids. Germline CDR1 MNHEY, CDR2 SVGAGI. Trimming shortened V by 2 bases and J by 4 bases, and 12 bases separated the two germline ends. CDR3 region: CASSYDGGSGNTIYF. As DNA, the CDR3 is TGTGCCAGCAGTTACGATGGGGGCTCGGGAAACACCATATATTTT.

This chain connects TRBV7-2 to TRBJ2-5; D gene unclear. Deletions cut 5 bases from V and 5 bases from J, with 12 bases between. This CDR3 comprises 13 residues. CDR1 and CDR2 from the germline V gene are SGHTA and FQGNSA. The CDR3 loop reads CASSPMLGETQYF. DNA of the CDR3: TGTGCCAGCAGCCCAATGCTAGGGGAGACCCAGTACTTC.

Worth noting for this clone: A read error may account for a junction end that differs from germline. V and J are TRBV7-6 and TRBJ2-5, with D perhaps matching TRBD1 or TRBD2 (5 bases each). CDR3 length equals 18 residues. Germline V gives CDR1 SGHVS, CDR2 FNYEAQ. The CDR3 DNA follows: TGTGCCAGCAGTGAGTGGGGGTTTGGACTTCCCATTCAAGGGACCCAGTACTTC. Its translation is CASSEWGFGLPIQGTQYF.